This is a list of T cell receptor beta chains from one sample in a study of siplizumab effects on memory and regulatory T cells. Produced via immunoSEQ multiplex PCR; TCRdb's table is partial and in-frame only. The sample yields 100,000 or so clones, more than 85% seen once. The sample comprised CD4+ T cells sorted from blood. These receptor sequences come from a human donor in good health. The conserved cysteine and the conserved F or W are not part of the CDR3 here. The listing skips clone size in some rows; elsewhere it reads once, few, many or a size class.

v_call: TRBV30; clone_size: NA; cdr3_aa: AWSDRDYGYT
v_call: TRBV5-4; clone_size: NA; cdr3_aa: ASSDYEGPNYGYT
v_call: TRBV7-2; clone_size: once; cdr3_aa: ASSLGQVSDTQY
v_call: TRBV19; clone_size: NA; cdr3_aa: ASSIKGQGGIQY
v_call: TRBV14; clone_size: NA; cdr3_aa: ASSQDIGRFEKLF
v_call: TRBV6-6; clone_size: NA; cdr3_aa: ASSLMDRGLEQY
v_call: TRBV28; clone_size: NA; cdr3_aa: ASSFTGIGRYSNQPQH
v_call: TRBV19; clone_size: once; cdr3_aa: ASSMSAGRSSYEQY
v_call: TRBV5-6; clone_size: NA; cdr3_aa: ASSSGTAGATNEKLF
v_call: TRBV15; clone_size: NA; cdr3_aa: ATSRDATGTEAF
v_call: TRBV27; clone_size: NA; cdr3_aa: ASSLSRGLNGYT
v_call: TRBV10-3; clone_size: NA; cdr3_aa: AISEAQGATNEKLF
v_call: TRBV7-9; clone_size: NA; cdr3_aa: ASSLEQGEQY
v_call: TRBV6-5; clone_size: NA; cdr3_aa: ASSYNDADPYGYT
v_call: TRBV29-1; clone_size: NA; cdr3_aa: SAVHPRDTSSDYGYT
v_call: TRBV18; clone_size: NA; cdr3_aa: ASSPNGGATDTQY
v_call: TRBV25-1; clone_size: NA; cdr3_aa: ASHLILGYGYT
v_call: TRBV19; clone_size: NA; cdr3_aa: ASSASAGGRTGELF
v_call: TRBV28; clone_size: NA; cdr3_aa: ASSPRGSPNYGYT
v_call: TRBV30; clone_size: NA; cdr3_aa: AWGSGAYGYT
v_call: TRBV19; clone_size: NA; cdr3_aa: ASTTAAGEPDTQY
v_call: TRBV12-5; clone_size: NA; cdr3_aa: ASGLVQGYLAKNIQY
v_call: TRBV23-1; clone_size: NA; cdr3_aa: ASSQIRQQGNTEAF
v_call: TRBV9; clone_size: NA; cdr3_aa: ASSYTTSGIYNEQF
v_call: TRBV10-3; clone_size: once; cdr3_aa: AISESGRGSYNEQF
v_call: TRBV9; clone_size: once; cdr3_aa: ASSVVRGPTSTDTQY
v_call: TRBV4-1; clone_size: NA; cdr3_aa: ASSQDGGTHQPQH
v_call: TRBV10-3; clone_size: NA; cdr3_aa: AINAQGGTGELF
v_call: TRBV6-1; clone_size: NA; cdr3_aa: ASSWTGGIRGAV
v_call: TRBV5-1; clone_size: NA; cdr3_aa: ASSLLAVSQETQY
v_call: TRBV18; clone_size: once; cdr3_aa: ASSLGTANTEAF
v_call: TRBV6-5; clone_size: NA; cdr3_aa: ASSYQEGYEQY
v_call: TRBV4-3; clone_size: NA; cdr3_aa: ASSQGSWENYGYT
v_call: TRBV10-3; clone_size: NA; cdr3_aa: AISRQGGYNEQF
v_call: TRBV6-5; clone_size: NA; cdr3_aa: ASVGNSPLH
v_call: TRBV6-1; clone_size: NA; cdr3_aa: ASLHLSGHGEQY
v_call: TRBV19; clone_size: NA; cdr3_aa: ASKETGAGGYT